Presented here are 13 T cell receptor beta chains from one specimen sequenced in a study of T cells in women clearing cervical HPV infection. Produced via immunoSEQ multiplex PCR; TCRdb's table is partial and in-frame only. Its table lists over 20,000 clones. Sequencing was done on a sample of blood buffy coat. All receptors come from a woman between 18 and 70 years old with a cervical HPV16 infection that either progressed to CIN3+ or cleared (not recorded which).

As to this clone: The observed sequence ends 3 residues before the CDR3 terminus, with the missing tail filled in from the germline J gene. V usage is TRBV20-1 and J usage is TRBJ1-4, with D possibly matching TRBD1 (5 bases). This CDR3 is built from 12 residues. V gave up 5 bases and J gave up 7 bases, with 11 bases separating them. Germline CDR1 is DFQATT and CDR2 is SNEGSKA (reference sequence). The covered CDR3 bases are TGCAGTGCTGAGTTGGGGGGTGAAAAA. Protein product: CSAELGGEK. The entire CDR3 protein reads CSAELGGEKLFF.

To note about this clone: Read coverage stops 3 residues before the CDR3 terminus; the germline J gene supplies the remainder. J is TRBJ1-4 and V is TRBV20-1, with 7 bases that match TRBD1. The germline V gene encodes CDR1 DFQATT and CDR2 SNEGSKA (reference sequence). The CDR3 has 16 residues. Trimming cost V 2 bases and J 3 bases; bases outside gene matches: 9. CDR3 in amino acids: CSARNFWDSSNEKLFF. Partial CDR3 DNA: TGCAGTGCTAGAAATTTCTGGGACAGTTCTAATGAAAAA.

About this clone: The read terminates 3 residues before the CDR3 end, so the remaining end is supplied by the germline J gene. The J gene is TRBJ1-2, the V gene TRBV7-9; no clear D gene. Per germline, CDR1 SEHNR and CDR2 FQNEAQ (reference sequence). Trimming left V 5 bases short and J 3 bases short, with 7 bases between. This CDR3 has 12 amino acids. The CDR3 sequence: CASSLSDYGYTF. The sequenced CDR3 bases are TGTGCCAGCAGCCTGTCAGACTATGGC.

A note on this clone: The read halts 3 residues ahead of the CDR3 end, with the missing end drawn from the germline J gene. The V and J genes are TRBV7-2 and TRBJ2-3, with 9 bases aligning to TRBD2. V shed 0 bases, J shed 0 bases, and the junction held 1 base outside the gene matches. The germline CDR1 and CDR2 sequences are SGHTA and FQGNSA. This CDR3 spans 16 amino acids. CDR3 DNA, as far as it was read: TGTGCCAGCAGCTTAGCGACTAGCGGAAGCACAGATACG. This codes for CASSLATSGSTDT. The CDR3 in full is CASSLATSGSTDTQYF.

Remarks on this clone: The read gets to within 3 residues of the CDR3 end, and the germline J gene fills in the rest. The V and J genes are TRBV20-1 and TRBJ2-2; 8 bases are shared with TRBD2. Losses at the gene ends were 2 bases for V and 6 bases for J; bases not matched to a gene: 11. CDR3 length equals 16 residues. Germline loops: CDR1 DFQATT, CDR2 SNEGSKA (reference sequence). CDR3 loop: CSARKAAGGGSGELFF. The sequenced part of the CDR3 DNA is TGCAGTGCTAGAAAGGCGGCGGGAGGTGGGTCCGGGGAG.

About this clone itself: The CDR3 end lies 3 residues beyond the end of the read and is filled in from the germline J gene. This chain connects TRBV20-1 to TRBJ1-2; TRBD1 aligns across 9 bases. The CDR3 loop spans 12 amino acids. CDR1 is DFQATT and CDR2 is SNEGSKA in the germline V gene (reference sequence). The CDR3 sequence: CSARIGQGRYTF. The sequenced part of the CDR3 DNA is TGCAGTGCTAGGATAGGACAGGGGAGA.

CDR3: CASSKGSDVSYEQYF. The sequenced part of the CDR3 DNA is TGCGCCAGCAGTAAGGGTTCAGACGTCTCCTACGAG. This sequence joins TRBV10-1 and TRBJ2-7; D remains ambiguous. The read halts 3 residues ahead of the CDR3 end, with the missing end drawn from the germline J gene. Trimming stripped 5 bases from V and 0 bases from J, with 14 bases between. CDR3 length: 15 amino acids. Germline-derived CDR1 and CDR2 are WNHNN and SYGVQD (reference sequence).

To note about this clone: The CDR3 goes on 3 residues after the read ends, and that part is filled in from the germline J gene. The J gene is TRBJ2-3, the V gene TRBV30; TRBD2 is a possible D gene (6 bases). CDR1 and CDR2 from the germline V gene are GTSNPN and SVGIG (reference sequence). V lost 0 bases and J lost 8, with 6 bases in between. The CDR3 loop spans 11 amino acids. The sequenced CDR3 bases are TGTGCCTGGAGTGTGGGGGGTACG. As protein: CAWSVGGT. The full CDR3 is CAWSVGGTQYF.

The CDR3 DNA, read in part, is TGTGCCAGCAGTTTTCTAACAGGCTACGAG. Its protein product is CASSFLTGYE. The CDR3 in its entirety is CASSFLTGYEQYF. V usage is TRBV12-3 or TRBV12-4 and J usage is TRBJ2-7, with D possibly being TRBD1 (5 bases). The CDR3 end falls 3 residues outside the read, so it is completed with the germline J gene. The length of the CDR3 is 13 residues. V was cut by 3 bases and J by 3 bases, with 9 bases left in between.

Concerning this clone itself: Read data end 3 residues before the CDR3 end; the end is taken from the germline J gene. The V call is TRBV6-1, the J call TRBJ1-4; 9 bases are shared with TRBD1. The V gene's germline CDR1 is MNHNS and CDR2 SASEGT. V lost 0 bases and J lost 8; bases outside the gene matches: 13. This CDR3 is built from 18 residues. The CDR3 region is CASSEALSGTGYQEKLFF. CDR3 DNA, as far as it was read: TGTGCCAGCAGTGAAGCTCTGTCCGGGACAGGGTATCAGGAAAAA.

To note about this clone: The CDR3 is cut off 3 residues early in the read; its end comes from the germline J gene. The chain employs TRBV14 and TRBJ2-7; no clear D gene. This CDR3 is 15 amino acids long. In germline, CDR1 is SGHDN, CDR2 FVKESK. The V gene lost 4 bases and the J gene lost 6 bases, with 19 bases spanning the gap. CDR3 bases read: TGTGCCAGCAGCCCTATAACTCTAAACCACCCCGAG. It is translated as CASSPITLNHPE. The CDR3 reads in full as CASSPITLNHPEQYF.

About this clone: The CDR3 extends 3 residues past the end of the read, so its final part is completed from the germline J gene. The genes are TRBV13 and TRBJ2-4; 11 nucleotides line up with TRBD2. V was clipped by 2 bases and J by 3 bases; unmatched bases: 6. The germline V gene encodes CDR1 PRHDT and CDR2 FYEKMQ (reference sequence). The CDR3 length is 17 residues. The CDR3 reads CASSLLAGGPYKNIQYF. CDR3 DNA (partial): TGTGCCAGCAGCTTACTAGCGGGGGGTCCTTACAAAAACATT.

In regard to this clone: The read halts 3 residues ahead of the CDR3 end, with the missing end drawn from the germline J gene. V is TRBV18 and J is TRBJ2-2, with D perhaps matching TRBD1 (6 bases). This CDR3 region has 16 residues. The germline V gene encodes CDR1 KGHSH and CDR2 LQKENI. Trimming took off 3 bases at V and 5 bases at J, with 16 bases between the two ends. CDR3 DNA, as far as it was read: TGTGCCAGCTCACCGACTCCCGGGACATCGACCGGGGAG. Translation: CASSPTPGTSTGE. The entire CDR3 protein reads CASSPTPGTSTGELFF.